This TCR beta chain was captured in a study of OX40 agonist ivuxolimab in advanced cancers. Sequenced by immunoSEQ multiplex PCR; TCRdb stores in-frame clones only, minus some. The sample contains some 16,000 clones, approximately 70% of which appear only once. Trimming cost V 3 bases and J 3 bases, with 9 bases left between them. Germline lookup yields CDR1 SNHLY and CDR2 FYNNEI. The CDR3 covers 13 residues. This sequence joins TRBV2 and TRBJ2-7, with D possibly being TRBD2 (6 bases). The sample here was CD4+ or CD8+ T cells sorted from blood, taken in a trial of the OX40 agonist ivuxolimab. The TCR comes from an adult with an advanced solid tumor such as melanoma, head and neck, liver or kidney cancer. The CDR3: CASSEGGFYEQYF. Here the CDR3 DNA reads TGTGCCAGCAGTGAGGGGGGATTCTACGAGCAGTACTTC.